This is a list of T cell receptor beta chains from one sample in a study of shared clonotypes between healthy human individuals. Using immunoSEQ multiplex PCR, the repertoire was profiled, and TCRdb retains in-frame clones only, with some absent. Here the sample spans over 1.5 million clones, under 99% being singletons. The material sequenced was naive CD4+ T cells sorted from blood. These receptors were obtained from a young man in good health. CDR3s include the opening cysteine and the closing phenylalanine or tryptophan. The order of the fields is J gene, clone size, V gene, D gene, CDR3 protein, CDR3 DNA. The D gene is left open where the match is weak. Size is stated for part of the rows, as once, few or many counts, or as a class when the clone is expanded.

J gene: TRBJ1-3
clone size: once
V gene: TRBV7-9
D gene: .
CDR3 protein: CASSTQGYGNTIYF
CDR3 DNA: TGTGCCAGCAGCACGCAGGGATATGGAAACACCATATATTTT

J gene: TRBJ2-7
clone size: .
V gene: TRBV6-1
D gene: .
CDR3 protein: CASSAGPWDEQYF
CDR3 DNA: TGTGCCAGCAGTGCGGGCCCCTGGGACGAGCAGTACTTC

J gene: TRBJ2-1
clone size: once
V gene: TRBV6-1
D gene: TRBD2
CDR3 protein: CASRLTSGSEQFF
CDR3 DNA: TGTGCCAGCAGATTAACTAGCGGGAGCGAGCAGTTCTTC

J gene: TRBJ2-7
clone size: .
V gene: TRBV4-3
D gene: .
CDR3 protein: CASSQLQGTYEQYF
CDR3 DNA: TGCGCCAGCAGCCAACTACAGGGAACCTACGAGCAGTACTTC

J gene: TRBJ2-7
clone size: .
V gene: TRBV4-1
D gene: TRBD1
CDR3 protein: CASSAREGGFEQYF
CDR3 DNA: TGCGCCAGCAGCGCCCGCGAAGGGGGCTTCGAGCAGTACTTC

J gene: TRBJ2-5
clone size: .
V gene: TRBV4-2
D gene: .
CDR3 protein: CASSQEGLSMTQYF
CDR3 DNA: TGTGCCAGCAGCCAAGAAGGCCTAAGCATGACCCAGTACTTC

J gene: TRBJ2-7
clone size: .
V gene: TRBV5-4
D gene: TRBD1
CDR3 protein: CASSLGTGKYEQYF
CDR3 DNA: TGTGCCAGCAGCCTAGGGACAGGGAAATACGAGCAGTACTTC

J gene: TRBJ1-1
clone size: .
V gene: TRBV11-2
D gene: .
CDR3 protein: CASSFGAFEAFF
CDR3 DNA: TGTGCCAGCAGCTTTGGCGCCTTTGAAGCTTTCTTT

J gene: TRBJ2-2
clone size: .
V gene: TRBV15
D gene: TRBD2
CDR3 protein: CATSRDLAGDGGELFF
CDR3 DNA: TGTGCCACCAGCAGAGATCTAGCGGGAGATGGCGGGGAGCTGTTTTTT

J gene: TRBJ2-3
clone size: .
V gene: TRBV19
D gene: TRBD2
CDR3 protein: CASSIRSGGTSGGLTDTQYF
CDR3 DNA: TGTGCCAGTAGTATCCGCAGCGGTGGGACTAGCGGGGGACTCACAGATACGCAGTATTTT

J gene: TRBJ2-7
clone size: once
V gene: TRBV5-4
D gene: TRBD2
CDR3 protein: CASSLISGGSYEQYF
CDR3 DNA: TGTGCCAGCAGCTTGATTAGCGGGGGTTCCTACGAGCAGTACTTC

J gene: TRBJ1-5
clone size: .
V gene: TRBV6-1
D gene: .
CDR3 protein: CASSVKETGPQHF
CDR3 DNA: TGTGCCAGCAGTGTTAAGGAAACTGGGCCCCAGCATTTT

J gene: TRBJ2-1
clone size: .
V gene: TRBV25-1
D gene: .
CDR3 protein: CASSELDTYEQFF
CDR3 DNA: TGTGCCAGCAGTGAACTAGACACCTATGAGCAGTTCTTC

J gene: TRBJ2-7
clone size: .
V gene: TRBV29-1
D gene: .
CDR3 protein: CSVGGAGPTYEQYF
CDR3 DNA: TGCAGCGTTGGAGGGGCAGGGCCGACCTACGAGCAGTACTTC

J gene: TRBJ2-2
clone size: .
V gene: TRBV18
D gene: .
CDR3 protein: CASSPRLIPPGPGELFF
CDR3 DNA: TGTGCCAGCTCACCACGTCTGATACCCCCGGGCCCCGGGGAGCTGTTTTTT

J gene: TRBJ2-1
clone size: .
V gene: TRBV6-1
D gene: TRBD2
CDR3 protein: CASSEDDGRGTNEQFF
CDR3 DNA: TGTGCCAGCAGTGAAGATGACGGGAGGGGTACAAATGAGCAGTTCTTC

J gene: TRBJ2-6
clone size: .
V gene: TRBV6-6
D gene: .
CDR3 protein: CASSYGQGGANVLTF
CDR3 DNA: TGTGCCAGCAGTTACGGGCAAGGTGGGGCCAACGTCCTGACTTTC

J gene: TRBJ1-2
clone size: .
V gene: TRBV21-1
D gene: .
CDR3 protein: CASSKNNRDRDNYGYTF
CDR3 DNA: TGTGCCAGCAGCAAAAACAACCGGGACAGGGACAACTATGGCTACACCTTC